This TCR beta chain was identified in a study of long-term antiretroviral therapy in people with HIV. CDR1 is MGHRA and CDR2 is YSYEKL in the germline V gene. The CDR3 covers 15 residues. Trimming took 1 base from V and 11 from J; bases not matched to a gene: 7. Each HIV participant was treated in the United States. In the case of this clone: Antigen unknown.

Study-level findings and limits: Blood was collected between the mid-2000s and the late 2010s, possibly under older ART regimens.

At the survey level, the v3.0 immunoSEQ assay was run. Sequencing aimed at roughly 40,000-55,000 T-cell genomes per sample. Sequencing used immunoSEQ multiplex PCR; TCRdb keeps in-frame clones, though not all of them. The repertoire consists of about 19,000 clones, with around 76% occurring once and the leading ten covering 13% to 15%. This material consisted of unsorted PBMCs, taken 0.5 years before starting antiretroviral therapy. The receptor comes from a woman aged 50 to 65 with HIV. The chain carries TRBV4-1 and TRBJ1-5; 11 bases map to TRBD1. CDR3 residues: CASSQGAGTGGTQHF. The DNA of the CDR3 is TGCGCCAGCAGCCAAGGCGCCGGGACAGGGGGAACCCAGCATTTT.